The 17 T cell receptor beta chains given below trace back to one sample, sequenced in a study of T-cell reconstitution after alpha-beta-depleted transplantation in children. For TCRbeta, the library was prepared with unique molecular identifiers. TCRdb itself ran the PCR reads through MiXCR, one entry per CDR3 protein. The table has almost 600,000 distinct CDR3 sequences, around 27% seen once. Source: PBMCs, taken before TCRalphabeta/CD19-depleted stem cell transplant. The receptors here all came from a boy younger than two with Wiskott-Aldrich syndrome, due to receive a stem cell transplant.

The CDR3 spells CATSKQGGSDTQYF. The CDR3 DNA sequence: TGTGCCACCAGTAAACAGGGAGGATCAGATACGCAGTATTTT. The V gene is TRBV24-1, the J gene TRBJ2-3; D could derive from TRBD1 or TRBD2 (6 bases each). Trimming left V 6 bases short and J 4 bases short, with 13 bases between. The CDR3 extends over 14 amino acids. The V gene's germline CDR1 is KGHDR and CDR2 SFDVKD.

Only a few counts were recorded for this clonotype. The junction departs from germline at one end; a sequencing error may be responsible. The V gene is TRBV10-3, the J gene TRBJ2-7; D might be TRBD1 (5 bases). Germline CDR1 ENHRY, CDR2 SYGVKD. CDR3 size: 12 residues. CDR3: CAIIEIKGEQYF. CDR3 DNA: TGTGCCATCATTGAGATCAAGGGGGAGCAGTACTTC.

V and J are TRBV20-1 and TRBJ2-1, with TRBD2 identical over 13 bases. After removal of 4 bases from V and 12 bases from J, the junction contained 3 bases not matched to a gene. Germline values: CDR1 DFQATT, CDR2 SNEGSKA (reference sequence). The CDR3 has 12 residues. The CDR3 is CSAKGLAGSQFF. In nucleotides, the CDR3 is TGCAGTGCTAAGGGACTAGCGGGATCGCAGTTCTTC.

This clonotype showed up just a few times. The chain uses TRBV10-3 and TRBJ1-3; D not certain. This CDR3 comprises 12 residues. CDR1 ENHRY and CDR2 SYGVKD come from the germline V gene. Trimming shortened V by 6 bases and J by 0 bases, and 3 bases separated the two germline ends. CDR3 region: CAIRYSGNTIYF. CDR3 coding DNA: TGTGCCATCAGGTACTCTGGAAACACCATATATTTT.

This clonotype was counted ten times or more. The chain couples TRBV6-1 to TRBJ2-7; TRBD1 aligns across 8 bases. Trimming took 6 bases from V and 6 from J; bases not matched to a gene: 7. Germline lookup yields CDR1 MNHNS and CDR2 SASEGT. The CDR3 runs 13 residues. The CDR3 bases are TGTGCCAGCAGCCTCGGACAGGGTTTCGAGCAGTACTTC. Residues: CASSLGQGFEQYF.

This chain links TRBV5-1 with TRBJ2-1, with TRBD2 matching 8 bases. The CDR3 extends over 16 amino acids. Germline V gives CDR1 SGHRS, CDR2 YFSETQ. The junction had 8 bases not matched to a gene; V was cut back by 1 base and J by 5 bases. CDR3 protein: CASSLSAGGYHNEQFF. DNA for the CDR3: TGCGCCAGCAGCTTGTCGGCGGGAGGTTACCACAATGAGCAGTTCTTC.

The table lists this clonotype with a few counts. This chain connects TRBV4-1 to TRBJ1-3, with 10 positions matching TRBD1. V trimming: 3 bases; J trimming: 0 bases; junction bases outside the gene matches: 5. Germline V gene data show CDR1 as MGHRA and CDR2 as YSYEKL. CDR3 length: 17 amino acids. The CDR3 is CASSQGQGTYSGNTIYF. CDR3 coding DNA: TGCGCCAGCAGCCAGGGACAGGGGACATACTCTGGAAACACCATATATTTT.

This sequence joins TRBV12-5 and TRBJ1-1; TRBD1 is a possible D gene (5 bases). The CDR3 loop spans 15 amino acids. The V gene's germline CDR1 is LGHNT and CDR2 FRNRAP. The V gene lost 1 base and the J gene lost 0 bases, with 9 bases spanning the gap. In DNA, the CDR3 is TGTGCTAGTGGTTTGGGGACACATGTGAACACTGAAGCTTTCTTT. Its translation: CASGLGTHVNTEAFF.

This clonotype was detected a few times. The chain uses TRBV3-1 and TRBJ2-5; D is unclear. The germline V and J ends were trimmed by 0 bases and 9 bases, with 5 bases remaining between them. The CDR3 is 11 amino acids. Germline V gene data show CDR1 as LGHDT and CDR2 as YNNKEL (reference sequence). CDR3 DNA: TGTGCCAGCAGCCAAGAATGGGCCCAGTACTTC. Its translation is CASSQEWAQYF.

CDR3 coding DNA: TGCGCCAGCAGCTTGGAGGCAGGGGGCGACGAGCAGTACTTC. Protein: CASSLEAGGDEQYF. The chain uses TRBV5-1 and TRBJ2-7; 8 positions match TRBD1. Looked up from germline, CDR1 is SGHRS and CDR2 is YFSETQ. The length of the CDR3 is 14 residues. The junction had 4 bases not matched to a gene; V was cut back by 0 bases and J by 5 bases.

This clonotype appeared a few times. DNA for the CDR3: TGTGCCAGCAGTTTCGGGTTAGCGGGAGGCCGGATCACGCAGTATTTT. Encoded protein: CASSFGLAGGRITQYF. The chain employs TRBV28 and TRBJ2-3; TRBD2 matches 10 bases. The J segment lost 9 bases and the V segment lost 3 bases, leaving 12 bases of the junction unmatched. Germline CDR1 MDHEN, CDR2 SYDVKM. The CDR3 loop spans 16 amino acids.

This clonotype was detected a few times. The CDR3 protein is CASSDSTNPTDTQYF. The CDR3 bases are TGTGCCAGCAGTGACTCGACTAATCCCACAGATACGCAGTATTTT. This chain links TRBV6-4 with TRBJ2-3; tentatively, D is TRBD2 (5 bases). The CDR3 is 15 residues long. Germline CDR1 and CDR2: MRHNA and SNTAGT. Trimming pared 0 bases from V and 2 bases from J, leaving 9 bases between.

This clonotype was seen many times. This chain links TRBV12-3 or TRBV12-4 with TRBJ2-5; possibly TRBD2 for D (5 bases). V lost 2 bases, J lost 7 bases, and 8 bases lay in between. This CDR3 spans 12 amino acids. The CDR3, as DNA: TGTGCCAGCAGTTTAATAGAGGGGACCCAGTACTTC. This translates into CASSLIEGTQYF.

The CDR3, as DNA: TGCGCCAGCAGAGACCCGAGGGCTGGCGGAGAAAGCAATGAGCAGTTCTTC. It yields the protein CASRDPRAGGESNEQFF. The genes are TRBV5-1 and TRBJ2-1; D may be TRBD2 (5 bases). Trimming shortened V by 5 bases and J by 6 bases, and 24 bases separated the two germline ends. CDR1 is SGHRS and CDR2 is YFSETQ in the germline V gene. CDR3 size: 17 residues.

This clonotype was recorded a few times. The V gene is TRBV24-1, the J gene TRBJ2-1, with TRBD2 identical over 7 bases. Germline V gene lookup returns CDR1 KGHDR and CDR2 SFDVKD. The CDR3 runs to 14 residues. The V and J ends lost 3 bases and 12 bases, in that order; junction bases with no gene match: 10. CDR3 protein: CATSDPTSQATQFF. CDR3 nucleotide sequence: TGTGCCACCAGTGATCCGACTAGCCAGGCTACGCAGTTCTTC.

This clonotype was recorded a few times. The CDR3: CSALRRLAGEETQYF. CDR3 in DNA: TGCAGTGCTTTACGTAGACTAGCGGGAGAAGAGACCCAGTACTTC. V usage is TRBV20-1 and J usage is TRBJ2-5; 12 bases line up with TRBD2. CDR3 size: 15 residues. V lost 5 bases to trimming and J lost 3 bases; unmatched junction nucleotides: 7. CDR1 is DFQATT, CDR2 SNEGSKA, per germline (reference sequence).

V and J are TRBV5-1 and TRBJ1-4, with 7 bases that match TRBD1. The V segment lost 0 bases and the J segment 4 bases; nucleotides outside the gene matches: 3. The CDR3 runs 15 residues. Germline V gives CDR1 SGHRS, CDR2 YFSETQ. The CDR3 DNA reads as TGCGCCAGCAGCTTGGATGGGACAGATAATGAAAAACTGTTTTTT. This gives the protein CASSLDGTDNEKLFF.